One sample yielded the 11 T cell receptor beta chains listed below, sequenced in a study of blood T cell repertoires in COVID-19. Profiled with immunoSEQ multiplex PCR; TCRdb holds only in-frame clones, not every one. Of fewer than 350,000 clones in the sample, almost 90% were seen once. The specimen sequenced was PBMCs or T cells enriched from blood (not recorded which). Receptors originate from a woman between 18 and 29 years old with acute COVID-19.

The chain has TRBV6-5 and TRBJ1-2, with 9 bases fitting TRBD1. There are 15 residues in the CDR3. J lost 5 bases, V lost 5 bases, and 9 bases had no gene match. Germline CDR1 is MNHEY and CDR2 is SVGAGI. CDR3 region: CASSKPGQGRYGYTF. CDR3 DNA: TGTGCCAGCAGTAAACCGGGACAGGGAAGATATGGCTACACCTTC.

This CDR3 is CASSLGSGGIDEQYF. The CDR3 nucleotides are TGTGCCAGCAGCTTAGGGTCAGGGGGTATCGACGAGCAGTACTTC. The V gene is TRBV7-9, the J gene TRBJ2-7; 7 bases match TRBD1. This CDR3 region has 15 residues. V shed 1 base and J 5 bases; nucleotides not matched to a gene: 8. Germline V gene lookup returns CDR1 SEHNR and CDR2 FQNEAQ (reference sequence).

The J gene is TRBJ2-5, the V gene TRBV29-1, with D uncertain. V was pared by 3 bases and J by 6 bases, with 11 bases between. CDR3 length: 12 residues. Germline V gene data show CDR1 as SQVTM and CDR2 as ANQGSEA. The CDR3 nucleotides are TGCAGCGTTGAGATACTCAGGAAGACCCAGTACTTC. Translation: CSVEILRKTQYF.

This sequence joins TRBV20-1 and TRBJ2-1, with 8 bases that match TRBD2. The CDR3 extends over 15 amino acids. V lost 3 bases to trimming and J lost 5 bases; unmatched junction nucleotides: 9. Germline V gene sequence: CDR1 DFQATT, CDR2 SNEGSKA (reference sequence). The CDR3: CSASRGRPLNNEQFF. For the CDR3, the DNA is TGCAGTGCTAGTCGCGGGAGGCCCTTGAACAATGAGCAGTTCTTC.

CDR3 protein: CASSQSGRAGETQYF. The CDR3 nucleotides read TGTGCCAGCAGCCAGAGCGGGAGGGCCGGGGAGACCCAGTACTTC. The chain uses TRBV5-4 and TRBJ2-5, with 10 bases matching TRBD2. The V gene end was trimmed by 4 bases and the J gene end by 5 bases; junction bases not matched to a gene: 8. The CDR3 totals 15 residues. CDR1 SGHNT and CDR2 YYREEE come from the germline V gene (reference sequence).

The J gene is TRBJ2-3, the V gene TRBV9; 13 positions match TRBD2. V was pared by 6 bases and J by 5 bases, with 6 bases of the junction left unmatched. The CDR3 length is 15 residues. Germline CDR1 reads SGDLS; CDR2 reads YYNGEE. This CDR3 reads CASTRTSGSGDTQYF. CDR3 DNA sequence: TGTGCCAGCACCCGGACTAGCGGGAGTGGAGATACGCAGTATTTT.

This chain links TRBV6-1 with TRBJ2-7, with D unresolved. CDR1 is MNHNS and CDR2 is SASEGT in the germline V gene. The V end was cut by 2 bases, the J end by 0 bases, with 8 bases between. This CDR3 has 14 residues. CDR3 loop: CASSETPGSYEQYF. For the CDR3, the DNA is TGTGCCAGCAGTGAAACCCCAGGCTCCTACGAGCAGTACTTC.

This chain joins TRBV30 and TRBJ1-5; TRBD1 matches 9 bases. The germline V gene has CDR1 GTSNPN and CDR2 SVGIG (reference sequence). This CDR3 is 17 amino acids long. V dropped 0 bases and J dropped 2; count of bases not matched to a gene: 8. The CDR3 nucleotides read TGTGCCTGGAGTGTAATGGGACAGGGTCTTGGCAATCAGCCCCAGCATTTT. Its protein product is CAWSVMGQGLGNQPQHF.

The chain has TRBV15 and TRBJ1-1; D is possibly TRBD1 (6 bases). Trimming shortened V by 0 bases and J by 5 bases, and 13 bases separated the two germline ends. CDR1 LNHNV and CDR2 YYDKDF come from the germline V gene (reference sequence). This CDR3 spans 15 amino acids. The CDR3 coding sequence is TGTGCCACCAGCAGAGATTGGGGGCGTGGAACTGAAGCTTTCTTT. It codes for CATSRDWGRGTEAFF.

The chain employs TRBV28 and TRBJ1-2, with 11 bases lining up with TRBD1. The CDR3 runs to 15 residues. V trimming: 3 bases; J trimming: 4 bases; junction bases outside the gene matches: 4. Germline CDR1 is MDHEN and CDR2 is SYDVKM. CDR3 amino acids: CASSFRTGGIYGYTF. CDR3 DNA sequence: TGTGCCAGCAGTTTTAGGACAGGGGGCATCTATGGCTACACCTTC.

The chain combines TRBV29-1 with TRBJ2-7; D gene ambiguous. CDR1 and CDR2 from the germline V gene are SQVTM and ANQGSEA. The CDR3 consists of 12 residues. Trimming left V 6 bases short and J 0 bases short, with 9 bases between. CDR3 amino acids: CSVRSSSYEQYF. CDR3 coding DNA: TGCAGCGTCCGATCGAGCTCCTACGAGCAGTACTTC.